The subject of this entry is one TCR beta chain. Its antigen is not identified. This specimen comes from a study of identical twins. Whole-study results and caveats: Donors were not followed over many years; analysis was cross-sectional.

Addition of a universal primer site occurred through template switching, and cDNA carried unique molecular identifiers. TCRdb reprocessed the 5' RACE reads via MiXCR and lists one record per CDR3 protein. This repertoire shows about 890,000 distinct CDR3 sequences, approximately 13% found once; its top ten account for around 1.6%. The germline CDR1 and CDR2 sequences are MNHEY and SVGAGI. The V end lost 2 bases, the J end lost 2 bases, and 15 bases lay between the germline ends. The CDR3 runs 16 residues. These data were also filed under a second study, of yellow fever vaccine responses in identical twins.

This rearrangement joins TRBV6-5 to TRBJ1-2; maybe TRBD1 (6 bases). Sequences were obtained from PBMCs. The receptor comes from a woman younger than 35 in good health. CDR3 in DNA: TGTGCCAGCAGTTACGGCCTCGGGCAGGGGAACTATGGCTACACCTTC. Translation gives CASSYGLGQGNYGYTF.